This T cell receptor (beta chain) was found in a study of blood T cell repertoires in COVID-19. Study as a whole: Material from acute and convalescent COVID-19 was sourced from the United States, Italy and Spain. T cells, B-cell-depleted T cells, or PBMCs supplied cDNA or gDNA.

Per the original methods: Amplification of reference gene primers was used by the study to estimate nucleated cell counts. Method: immunoSEQ multiplex PCR; TCRdb's copy keeps in-frame clones and lacks some. V and J calls and clone size are given by that table; D and trimming were obtained from the DNA. The sample has some 180,000 clones, over 75% seen once. Deletions cut 0 bases from V and 12 bases from J, with 17 bases between. The CDR3 has 15 amino acids. Germline V gene data show CDR1 as MGHRA and CDR2 as YSYEKL. The sequencing sample was made of peripheral blood. The sequence came from a woman at least 80 years old with active or convalescent COVID-19. The gene calls are TRBV4-1 and TRBJ1-4; unclear D gene. CDR3 protein: CASSQEGVARVELFF. CDR3 DNA: TGCGCCAGCAGCCAAGAGGGAGTTGCTAGGGTCGAACTGTTTTTT.